This TCR beta chain is from a study of spatial heterogeneity in lung cancer. TCRdb reprocessed the 5' RACE reads with MiXCR, giving one entry per CDR3 protein. The repertoire consists of 7,200 or so distinct CDR3 sequences, with approximately 4% occurring once and the leading ten covering about 23%. CDR1 is SGHDT and CDR2 is YYEEEE in the germline V gene. Trimming took 4 bases from V and 3 from J, leaving 8 bases between them. The CDR3 has 12 residues. This clonotype was seen many times. Sample time point: sample taken at primary tumor resection. Tumor, nontumor lung or frozen PBMC supplied whole RNA that was sequenced unsorted.

The receptor was isolated from a female donor with early-stage non-small cell lung cancer. Material: normal lung tissue next to the tumor, obtained at surgery. V usage is TRBV5-6 and J usage is TRBJ2-7; D might be TRBD1 (5 bases). The CDR3 loop reads CASSTDSYEQYF. The CDR3, as DNA: TGTGCCAGCAGCACCGACAGCTACGAGCAGTACTTC.